This passage covers 22 T cell receptor beta chains from one sample sequenced in a study of cytomegalovirus exposure and HLA in healthy donors (dated 2017 in TCRdb). The library was made by the immunoSEQ multiplex PCR assay. TCRdb took over this immuneACCESS table, retaining in-frame rearrangements with V and J assigned. Such tables are incomplete; in checked studies, under half of the missing clones stem from an unresolved V gene, and the remainder is unexplained. This sample lists tens of thousands of clones; approximately 97% were detected once. The ten largest clones add up to 1.5% to 2% of the sample. The specimen was PBMCs. Receptors originate from a young woman in good health and CMV-seropositive.

This chain uses TRBV2 with TRBJ1-2; no clear D gene. Germline-derived CDR1 and CDR2 are SNHLY and FYNNEI. The CDR3 contains 14 residues. V was cut by 1 base and J by 3 bases, with 9 bases left in between. The CDR3 loop reads CASSEDGRYYGYTF. The CDR3 bases are TGTGCCAGCAGTGAAGATGGGAGATACTATGGCTACACCTTC. Based on the CDR3 plus reference TRBV2 and TRBJ1-2, the full variable domain is EPEVTQTPSHQVTQMGQEVILRCVPISNHLYFYWYRQILGQKVEFLVSFYNNEISEKSEIFDDQFSVERPDGSNFTLKIRSTKLEDSAMYFCASSEDGRYYGYTFGSGTRLTVV.

The gene calls are TRBV18 and TRBJ1-4; the D gene is possibly TRBD1 (5 bases). Germline CDR1 reads KGHSH; CDR2 reads LQKENI. V was clipped by 3 bases and J by 8 bases, with 22 bases between them. The CDR3 is 17 amino acids. CDR3 in amino acids: CASSPRDPREAGEKLFF. The CDR3 nucleotides are TGTGCCAGCTCACCCCGCGATCCCAGGGAGGCGGGAGAAAAACTGTTTTTT.

The rearrangement joins TRBV6-1 to TRBJ1-5; D is undetermined. The CDR3 contains 16 residues. Trimming stripped 2 bases from V and 0 bases from J, with 11 bases between. CDR1 is MNHNS, CDR2 SASEGT, per germline. The CDR3 nucleotides read TGTGCCAGCAGTGAATTGGCAGACTATAGCAATCAGCCCCAGCATTTT. Amino acids: CASSELADYSNQPQHF.

This clone is a singleton in its sample. This chain connects TRBV7-9 to TRBJ1-3; D uncertain. The germline V gene encodes CDR1 SEHNR and CDR2 FQNEAQ (reference sequence). The CDR3 totals 15 residues. V lost 5 bases and J lost 0, with 11 bases in between. The CDR3 bases are TGTGCCAGCAGCCCAATTGGGAGCTCTGGAAACACCATATATTTT. It encodes CASSPIGSSGNTIYF.

This CDR3 reads CASRKRGTTNEKLFF. In nucleotides, the CDR3 is TGTGCCAGCAGAAAAAGGGGAACAACTAATGAAAAACTGTTTTTT. The chain recombines TRBV11-2 with TRBJ1-4, with a tentative D call TRBD1 (5 bases). Germline V gene sequence: CDR1 SGHAT, CDR2 FQNNGV. The CDR3 extends over 15 amino acids. The germline V and J ends were trimmed by 6 bases and 0 bases, with 11 bases remaining between them.

The CDR3 here is CASSYSLAASYNEQFF. The DNA of the CDR3 is TGTGCCAGCAGTTACTCGCTAGCGGCGTCCTACAATGAGCAGTTCTTC. V usage is TRBV6-5 and J usage is TRBJ2-1; 7 bases fit TRBD2. Germline V lookup: CDR1 MNHEY, CDR2 SVGAGI. The CDR3 is 16 amino acids. J gave up 1 base and V 0 bases, and 3 bases lay outside the gene matches.

V and J are TRBV29-1 and TRBJ2-7, with D possibly TRBD2 on 6 matching bases. Trimming pared 0 bases from V and 3 bases from J, leaving 18 bases between. The V gene's germline CDR1 is SQVTM and CDR2 ANQGSEA. The CDR3 has 16 residues. CDR3 loop: CSVEDPARTNDYEQYF. The CDR3 bases are TGCAGCGTTGAAGATCCAGCCAGGACTAATGACTACGAGCAGTACTTC.

The chain couples TRBV7-9 to TRBJ2-7; 8 nucleotides line up with TRBD2. Germline CDR1 SEHNR, CDR2 FQNEAQ (reference sequence). Trimming removed 4 bases from V and 3 bases from J; junction bases left unmatched: 17. The CDR3 spans 18 residues. The CDR3 loop reads CASSSITGGAGGGYEQYF. CDR3 nucleotide sequence: TGTGCCAGCAGCTCCATAACCGGGGGTGCGGGAGGAGGCTACGAGCAGTACTTC. Variable domain in full (rest from reference TRBV7-9 and TRBJ2-7): DTGVSQNPRHKITKRGQNVTFRCDPISEHNRLYWYRQTLGQGPEFLTYFQNEAQLEKSRLLSDRFSAERPKGSFSTLEIQRTEQGDSAMYLCASSSITGGAGGGYEQYFGPGTRLTVT.

This chain connects TRBV29-1 to TRBJ2-1; D is uncertain. The CDR3 covers 13 residues. CDR1 SQVTM and CDR2 ANQGSEA come from the germline V gene. The germline V and J ends were trimmed by 6 bases and 4 bases, with 13 bases remaining between them. CDR3 DNA sequence: TGCAGCGTCGACGGCCGGAGTTACAATGAGCAGTTCTTC. Encoded protein: CSVDGRSYNEQFF.

This chain connects TRBV5-6 to TRBJ2-3, with D unclear. Per the germline V gene, CDR1 is SGHDT and CDR2 is YYEEEE. CDR3 length: 16 amino acids. V was cut by 1 base and J by 2 bases, with 14 bases left in between. CDR3 in amino acids: CASSLIARPDTDTQYF. The CDR3 DNA reads as TGTGCCAGCAGCTTGATAGCTAGACCTGACACAGATACGCAGTATTTT.

The chain joins TRBV4-1 to TRBJ2-3; the match to TRBD2 covers 8 bases. Germline V gene sequence: CDR1 MGHRA, CDR2 YSYEKL. The CDR3 has 17 residues. V shed 4 bases and J 3 bases; nucleotides not matched to a gene: 12. The CDR3 sequence: CASSPQKSGRLTDTQYF. For the CDR3, the DNA is TGCGCCAGCAGCCCCCAAAAGAGCGGGAGATTAACAGATACGCAGTATTTT.

The rearrangement links TRBV6-5 to TRBJ1-1, with no clear D. Per the germline V gene, CDR1 is MNHEY and CDR2 is SVGAGI. The germline V and J ends were trimmed by 0 bases and 4 bases, with 12 bases remaining between them. This CDR3 has 15 residues. CDR3 region: CASSYSPGAGTEAFF. DNA for the CDR3: TGTGCCAGCAGTTACTCCCCGGGAGCAGGCACTGAAGCTTTCTTT.

The chain uses TRBV4-1 and TRBJ1-5, with 7 bases that match TRBD1. This CDR3 has 15 residues. V lost 3 bases, J lost 5 bases, and 7 bases stayed unmatched. Germline CDR1 is MGHRA and CDR2 is YSYEKL. CDR3 nucleotide sequence: TGCGCCAGCAGCCAGCGCAGGGGGAACCATCAGCCCCAGCATTTT. Translating gives CASSQRRGNHQPQHF.

The gene calls are TRBV6-1 and TRBJ2-2, with D perhaps TRBD1 (5 bases). The CDR3 sequence is 11 residues long. Between the trimmed V and J ends, which lost 6 bases and 6 bases, there was a span of 5 bases. Germline V gives CDR1 MNHNS, CDR2 SASEGT. The CDR3: CASRGPGELFF. CDR3 in DNA: TGTGCCAGCAGGGGGCCCGGGGAGCTGTTTTTT.

This rearrangement joins TRBV7-3 to TRBJ2-2, with D possibly matching TRBD1 (5 bases). V was shortened by 1 base and J by 4 bases, with 16 bases between the two germline ends. The CDR3 sequence is 17 residues long. The germline V gene encodes CDR1 SGHTA and CDR2 FQGTGA. The CDR3, as DNA: TGTGCCAGCAGCTTAAACCCCCAGGGCCCGTTCACCGGGGAGCTGTTTTTT. Translated: CASSLNPQGPFTGELFF.

This chain links TRBV5-4 with TRBJ2-7; 8 nucleotides line up with TRBD2. Losses at the gene ends were 2 bases for V and 3 bases for J; bases not matched to a gene: 10. The germline gives CDR1 SGHNT, CDR2 YYREEE (reference sequence). The CDR3 contains 16 residues. The CDR3 reads CASSFFSRSGSYEQYF. CDR3 nucleotide sequence: TGTGCCAGCAGCTTTTTCTCCCGAAGCGGGAGCTACGAGCAGTACTTC. The complete variable domain, with remaining parts taken from reference TRBV5-4 and TRBJ2-7, reads ETGVTQSPTHLIKTRGQQVTLRCSSQSGHNTVSWYQQALGQGPQFIFQYYREEENGRGNFPPRFSGLQFPNYSSELNVNALELDDSALYLCASSFFSRSGSYEQYFGPGTRLTVT.

The chain couples TRBV9 to TRBJ1-4; 9 nucleotides align to TRBD1. The CDR3 has 18 residues. Trimming cost V 3 bases and J 2 bases; bases outside gene matches: 11. The germline gives CDR1 SGDLS, CDR2 YYNGEE. CDR3 sequence: CASSGSGQGIPTNEKLFF. The DNA for the CDR3 is TGTGCCAGCAGCGGATCGGGACAGGGAATCCCGACTAATGAAAAACTGTTTTTT.

The chain recombines TRBV7-9 with TRBJ2-3; 7 bases map to TRBD2. V shed 4 bases, J shed 3 bases, and the junction held 7 bases outside the gene matches. Germline V gene lookup returns CDR1 SEHNR and CDR2 FQNEAQ (reference sequence). The CDR3 runs 15 residues. CDR3: CASSSLAGATDTQYF. The CDR3 DNA follows: TGTGCCAGCAGCTCCTTGGCGGGAGCGACAGATACGCAGTATTTT.

The CDR3 reads CASRAPGDYGYTF. Written as DNA, the CDR3 is TGTGCCAGCAGGGCCCCCGGGGACTATGGCTACACCTTC. This chain uses TRBV28 with TRBJ1-2; D unclear. Germline CDR1 and CDR2: MDHEN and SYDVKM. The V end was cut by 6 bases, the J end by 3 bases, with 11 bases between. The CDR3 has 13 amino acids.

CDR3 loop: CASSSPVADTQYF. The CDR3 nucleotides are TGTGCCAGCAGCTCCCCAGTGGCCGATACGCAGTATTTT. J is TRBJ2-3 and V is TRBV9; D is unclear. In germline, CDR1 is SGDLS, CDR2 YYNGEE. Trimming left V 4 bases short and J 6 bases short, with 12 bases between. CDR3 length equals 13 residues. The entire variable domain, with the rest obtained from reference TRBV9 and TRBJ2-3, is as follows: DSGVTQTPKHLITATGQRVTLRCSPRSGDLSVYWYQQSLDQGLQFLIQYYNGEERAKGNILERFSAQQFPDLHSELNLSSLELGDSALYFCASSSPVADTQYFGPGTRLTVL.

The chain is built from TRBV7-2 and TRBJ2-7, with D maybe TRBD2 (5 bases). V was pared by 5 bases and J by 2 bases, with 16 bases between. Germline CDR1 reads SGHTA; CDR2 reads FQGNSA. The CDR3 covers 15 residues. CDR3 in DNA: TGTGCCAGCAGCCTTGGCGGAGGTTTAGCCTACGAGCAGTACTTC. Translated, it gives CASSLGGGLAYEQYF.

This chain joins TRBV19 and TRBJ2-2; D is possibly TRBD2 (5 bases). From germline, CDR1 is LNHDA and CDR2 SQIVND (reference sequence). The CDR3 covers 11 residues. Trimming left V 4 bases short and J 8 bases short, with 5 bases between. For the CDR3, the DNA is TGTGCCAGTAGTACGGGGGGGGAGCTGTTTTTT. Residues: CASSTGGELFF.